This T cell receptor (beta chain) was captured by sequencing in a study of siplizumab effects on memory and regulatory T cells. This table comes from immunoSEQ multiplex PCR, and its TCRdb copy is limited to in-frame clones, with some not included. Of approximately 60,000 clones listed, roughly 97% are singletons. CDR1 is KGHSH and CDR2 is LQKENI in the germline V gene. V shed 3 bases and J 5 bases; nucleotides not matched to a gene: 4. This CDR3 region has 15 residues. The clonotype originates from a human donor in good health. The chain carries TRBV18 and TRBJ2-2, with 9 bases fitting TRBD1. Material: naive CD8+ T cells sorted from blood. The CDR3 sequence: CASSPRDRATGELFF. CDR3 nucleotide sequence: TGTGCCAGCTCACCCCGGGACAGGGCAACCGGGGAGCTGTTTTTT.